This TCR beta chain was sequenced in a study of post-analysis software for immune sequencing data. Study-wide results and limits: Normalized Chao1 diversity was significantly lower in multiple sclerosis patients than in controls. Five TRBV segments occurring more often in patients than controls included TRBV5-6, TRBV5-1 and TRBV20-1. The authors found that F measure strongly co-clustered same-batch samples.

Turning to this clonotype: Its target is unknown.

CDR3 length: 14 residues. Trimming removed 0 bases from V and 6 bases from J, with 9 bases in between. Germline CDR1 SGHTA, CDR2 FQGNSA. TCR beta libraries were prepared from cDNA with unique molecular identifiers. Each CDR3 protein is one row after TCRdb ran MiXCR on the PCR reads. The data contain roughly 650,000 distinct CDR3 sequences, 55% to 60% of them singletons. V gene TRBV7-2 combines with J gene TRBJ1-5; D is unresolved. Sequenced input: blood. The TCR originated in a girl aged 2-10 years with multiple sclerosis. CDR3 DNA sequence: TGTGCCAGCAGCTTAGCGCCCCAGGTTCAGCCCCAGCATTTT. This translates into CASSLAPQVQPQHF.